The 21 T cell receptor beta chains reported below all come from one sample, sequenced in a study of OX40 agonist ivuxolimab in advanced cancers. The method was immunoSEQ multiplex PCR; TCRdb's version includes in-frame clones alone and lacks a portion of them. The sample carries tens of thousands of clones, 83% recorded once. The specimen comprised CD4+ or CD8+ T cells sorted from blood, sampled in a trial of the OX40 agonist ivuxolimab. These TCRs come from an adult with an advanced solid tumor such as melanoma, head and neck, liver or kidney cancer.

V and J are TRBV11-2 and TRBJ1-1; D is uncertain. With 2 bases removed from V and 1 base from J, the gap between germline ends came to 14 bases. CDR1 is SGHAT and CDR2 is FQNNGV in the germline V gene. CDR3 length: 16 amino acids. In DNA form, the CDR3 reads TGTGCCAGCAGCTTATGGTCCTCTCCGCGGAACACTGAAGCTTTCTTT. Its translation is CASSLWSSPRNTEAFF.

The V and J genes are TRBV29-1 and TRBJ2-4; 8 bases are a match to TRBD1. Germline V gives CDR1 SQVTM, CDR2 ANQGSEA. The CDR3 covers 15 residues. The V gene end was trimmed by 1 base and the J gene end by 7 bases; junction bases not matched to a gene: 9. This CDR3 is CSVEVRTGGSNIQYF. The CDR3 DNA sequence: TGCAGCGTTGAAGTTCGCACAGGGGGGAGTAACATTCAGTACTTC.

V usage is TRBV19 and J usage is TRBJ2-7; 7 positions match TRBD1. Germline CDR1 is LNHDA and CDR2 is SQIVND (reference sequence). The CDR3 is 13 residues long. V lost 6 bases to trimming and J lost 6 bases; unmatched junction nucleotides: 8. The CDR3 DNA reads TGTGCCAGTAGCTTTTCGACAGGGACCGAGCAGTACTTC. Protein: CASSFSTGTEQYF.

This clone is categorized as medium-sized (0.01 to 0.1%). The chain has TRBV19 and TRBJ1-1; D possibly corresponds to TRBD1 (6 bases). V gave up 3 bases and J gave up 4 bases, with 12 bases separating them. The CDR3 is made up of 14 amino acids. Germline V gene data show CDR1 as LNHDA and CDR2 as SQIVND (reference sequence). As DNA, the CDR3 is TGTGCCAGTAGTATGGGTGGCAGGGGCACTGAAGCTTTCTTT. Protein sequence: CASSMGGRGTEAFF.

The chain uses TRBV6-1 and TRBJ1-1; 10 bases map to TRBD1. V shed 5 bases, J shed 3 bases, and the junction held 3 bases outside the gene matches. The CDR3 contains 14 residues. CDR1 MNHNS and CDR2 SASEGT come from the germline V gene. CDR3 nucleotides: TGTGCCAGCAGTTGGGGGACAGGGGACACTGAAGCTTTCTTT. Amino acid sequence: CASSWGTGDTEAFF.

The rearrangement links TRBV4-1 to TRBJ1-1; unclear D gene. The CDR3 is made up of 15 amino acids. In germline, CDR1 is MGHRA, CDR2 YSYEKL. The V and J ends lost 1 base and 0 bases respectively, with 9 bases between them. The CDR3 DNA is TGCGCCAGCAGCCAAGCAGCTTCCCTGAACACTGAAGCTTTCTTT. It encodes CASSQAASLNTEAFF.

This chain connects TRBV7-2 to TRBJ1-1; tentative D call: TRBD1 (5 bases). The length of the CDR3 is 13 residues. Trimming left V 5 bases short and J 5 bases short, with 12 bases between. In germline, CDR1 is SGHTA, CDR2 FQGNSA. The CDR3 region is CASSTGTLTEAFF. The CDR3 DNA is TGTGCCAGCAGCACCGGGACCCTGACTGAAGCTTTCTTT.

This clone is deemed medium-sized (0.01 to 0.1%). The DNA for the CDR3 is TGCGCCAGCAGCCACGACAGGTCAAGAACCTACGAGCAGTACTTC. It codes for CASSHDRSRTYEQYF. The chain joins TRBV4-1 to TRBJ2-7; possible D gene TRBD1, 6 bases. The CDR3 is made up of 15 amino acids. Per the germline V gene, CDR1 is MGHRA and CDR2 is YSYEKL. Deletions cut 3 bases from V and 2 bases from J, with 14 bases between.

V and J are TRBV6-5 and TRBJ1-2; TRBD1 aligns across 8 bases. The CDR3 consists of 15 residues. The trim removed 0 bases at V and 6 bases at J, leaving 6 bases unmatched. Germline-derived CDR1 and CDR2 are MNHEY and SVGAGI. The CDR3 sequence is CASSYSPETGDGYTF. The CDR3 DNA is TGTGCCAGCAGTTACTCGCCGGAGACAGGGGATGGCTACACCTTC.

The gene calls are TRBV27 and TRBJ2-7; D may be TRBD1 or TRBD2 (5 bases each). Between the trimmed V and J ends, which lost 6 bases and 1 base, there was a span of 10 bases. The CDR3 extends over 13 amino acids. From germline, CDR1 is MNHEY and CDR2 SMNVEV (reference sequence). The CDR3 DNA follows: TGTGCCAGCAGCATGGGACCTTCCTACGAGCAGTACTTC. It encodes CASSMGPSYEQYF.

In this sample, this clone turned up once. The genes are TRBV5-6 and TRBJ2-7, with D possibly matching TRBD2 (6 bases). Germline-derived CDR1 and CDR2 are SGHDT and YYEEEE. V lost 2 bases and J lost 1, with 16 bases in between. This CDR3 is built from 16 residues. Here the CDR3 DNA reads TGTGCCAGCAGCTTCGGTTGGGACTCCGGGTCCTACGAGCAGTACTTC. Protein sequence: CASSFGWDSGSYEQYF.

The chain has TRBV11-3 and TRBJ2-5, with D possibly being TRBD1 (5 bases). Between the trimmed V and J ends, which lost 1 base and 2 bases, there was a span of 11 bases. CDR3 length: 15 amino acids. Germline assignment: CDR1 SGHNT and CDR2 YENEEA. The CDR3 DNA reads as TGTGCCAGCAGCTTAGGGGGCACAAGACAAGAGACCCAGTACTTC. This codes for CASSLGGTRQETQYF.

The V call is TRBV5-5, the J call TRBJ2-1; maybe TRBD2 (5 bases). This CDR3 region has 15 residues. In germline, CDR1 is SGHKS, CDR2 YYEKEE (reference sequence). Trimming removed 2 bases from V and 1 base from J, with 10 bases in between. CDR3 protein: CASSLLGVSYNEQFF. CDR3 DNA: TGTGCCAGCAGCTTACTCGGGGTTTCCTACAATGAGCAGTTCTTC.

The chain carries TRBV2 and TRBJ1-2; TRBD1 agrees at 8 bases. The germline CDR1 and CDR2 sequences are SNHLY and FYNNEI. This CDR3 contains 14 residues. The V gene end was trimmed by 6 bases and the J gene end by 3 bases; junction bases not matched to a gene: 6. For the CDR3, the DNA is TGTGCCAGCAGCTCAGGGGGCTCCTACTATGGCTACACCTTC. This codes for CASSSGGSYYGYTF. Full variable domain (outside the CDR3, taken from reference TRBV2 and TRBJ1-2): EPEVTQTPSHQVTQMGQEVILRCVPISNHLYFYWYRQILGQKVEFLVSFYNNEISEKSEIFDDQFSVERPDGSNFTLKIRSTKLEDSAMYFCASSSGGSYYGYTFGSGTRLTVV.

The chain has TRBV4-1 and TRBJ2-1, with D uncertain. The CDR3 loop spans 16 amino acids. The germline V gene encodes CDR1 MGHRA and CDR2 YSYEKL. Trimming left V 4 bases short and J 0 bases short, with 13 bases between. DNA of the CDR3: TGCGCCAGCAGCCCCCTCTCGGAGAGCTCCTACAATGAGCAGTTCTTC. Translating gives CASSPLSESSYNEQFF.

The sample holds one count of this clone. The gene calls are TRBV27 and TRBJ1-3; unclear D gene. The CDR3 runs 15 residues. Looked up from germline, CDR1 is MNHEY and CDR2 is SMNVEV (reference sequence). V lost 0 bases, J lost 2 bases, and 8 bases lay in between. The CDR3 loop reads CASSLSYGAGNTIYF. The CDR3 DNA follows: TGTGCCAGCAGTTTATCGTATGGGGCTGGAAACACCATATATTTT.

The chain is built from TRBV7-9 and TRBJ1-3; D is ambiguous. Germline-derived CDR1 and CDR2 are SEHNR and FQNEAQ (reference sequence). The V end lost 5 bases, the J end lost 2 bases, and 16 bases lay between the germline ends. The CDR3 consists of 16 residues. The CDR3 reads CASSPTGSYAGNTIYF. CDR3 DNA sequence: TGTGCCAGCAGCCCGACCGGAAGCTATGCTGGAAACACCATATATTTT.

This rearrangement joins TRBV6-5 to TRBJ2-5, with TRBD1 identical over 7 bases. Losses at the gene ends were 0 bases for V and 4 bases for J; bases not matched to a gene: 2. Germline values: CDR1 MNHEY, CDR2 SVGAGI. This CDR3 has 14 residues. The CDR3 is CASSYSSGGETQYF. CDR3 in DNA: TGTGCCAGCAGTTACTCGTCAGGGGGAGAGACCCAGTACTTC.

This clone was seen only once. V usage is TRBV4-1 and J usage is TRBJ2-2; 12 nucleotides match TRBD2. The CDR3 runs to 17 residues. Trimming took 1 base from V and 5 from J; bases not matched to a gene: 5. Per germline, CDR1 MGHRA and CDR2 YSYEKL. The chain's CDR3 is CASSQVSLAGGTGELFF. CDR3 in DNA: TGCGCCAGCAGCCAAGTGTCACTAGCGGGGGGTACCGGGGAGCTGTTTTTT.

The genes are TRBV30 and TRBJ2-2, with a tentative D call TRBD2 (5 bases). This CDR3 contains 11 residues. The V and J ends lost 5 bases and 6 bases respectively, with 7 bases between them. Germline CDR1 is GTSNPN and CDR2 is SVGIG (reference sequence). CDR3 loop: CAWEGPGELFF. In DNA, the CDR3 is TGTGCCTGGGAGGGCCCCGGGGAGCTGTTTTTT.

This clone has only a few counts. The rearrangement links TRBV10-3 to TRBJ1-1, with D uncertain. V shed 0 bases and J shed 11 bases, with 10 bases lying between them. Germline CDR1 is ENHRY and CDR2 is SYGVKD. CDR3 length equals 12 residues. CDR3 region: CAISESTASAFF. CDR3 nucleotide sequence: TGTGCCATCAGTGAGTCAACGGCGTCCGCTTTCTTT.